A selection of T cell receptor beta chains follows, all from one sample in a study of cytomegalovirus exposure and HLA in healthy donors. The assay was immunoSEQ multiplex PCR, and TCRdb's table has in-frame clones only and misses some. The repertoire holds about 280,000 clones, with approximately 90% as singletons. Sequenced input: PBMCs. Receptors originate from a woman under 30 in good health and CMV-seronegative. CDR3s leave out the opening cysteine and the closing phenylalanine or tryptophan. Fields, in order: V gene, J gene, D gene, CDR3 protein. A D gene is named only where the DNA matches it firmly.

>TRBV7-3|TRBJ2-5|TRBD2
ASSSRRGGQETQY
>TRBV6-5|TRBJ1-2|TRBD1
ASSRPTGNGYT
>TRBV27|TRBJ2-7|TRBD2
ASSSGTSGGRYEQY
>TRBV7-9|TRBJ2-5|.
ASSFASAGQETQY
>TRBV2|TRBJ2-2|.
ASSERQGSGELF
>TRBV5-4|TRBJ2-7|.
ASSLAQGNYEQY
>TRBV7-8|TRBJ1-1|TRBD1
ASSFQGGDAEAF
>TRBV5-1|TRBJ1-2|.
ASSLGSGSGYT
>TRBV7-6|TRBJ1-3|TRBD1
ASSFRSDRGTGSGNTIY
>TRBV6-6|TRBJ1-1|TRBD1
ASSTGGLNTEAF
>TRBV19|TRBJ2-7|.
ASSIGLHPYEQY
>TRBV7-8|TRBJ1-3|.
ASSLKGDTIY
>TRBV27|TRBJ2-3|TRBD2
ASSLLGGATDTQY
>TRBV29-1|.|TRBD1
SVRWDRGTYEQY
>TRBV9|TRBJ1-2|.
ASSVAPTGENRIAGYT
>TRBV29-1|TRBJ2-7|TRBD1
SVTRDSIQQY
>TRBV29-1|TRBJ2-6|.
SVEEQGRSGANVLT
>TRBV5-6|TRBJ2-1|.
ASSLAVTGWINNEQF
>TRBV11-2|TRBJ1-4|.
ASSFNRMEKTNEKLF
>TRBV6-6|TRBJ1-2|.
ASSYSTGGYT
>TRBV18|TRBJ1-2|.
ASSPPQVTYGYT
>TRBV5-6|TRBJ2-5|TRBD1
ASRYAGTGGFETQY
>TRBV6-6|TRBJ1-4|TRBD1
ASRTGTNEKLF
>TRBV19|TRBJ1-3|.
ASTSDGRGLSNTIY
>TRBV5-4|TRBJ1-2|.
ASSLGQANYGYT
>TRBV27|TRBJ1-1|.
ASAGNTEAF
>TRBV5-4|TRBJ2-1|TRBD2
ASSLSGGAYNEQF
>TRBV10-2|TRBJ1-2|.
ASSAGTNYGYT
>TRBV10-1|TRBJ2-7|.
ASSEASYEQY
>TRBV19|TRBJ1-3|.
ASRSLAAGENSGNTIY
>TRBV7-9|TRBJ1-2|.
ASSSSDTELYGYT
>TRBV7-6|TRBJ1-3|TRBD1
ASSPGTGPNTIY
>TRBV5-1|TRBJ1-2|.
ASSLAAGVGDYGYT
>TRBV27|TRBJ2-1|.
ASSLFPHNEQF
>TRBV30|TRBJ2-5|.
AWSVWRETQY
>TRBV19|TRBJ2-7|TRBD1
ASSIAQDRHYEQY
>TRBV29-1|TRBJ2-1|TRBD2
SVVEREGMGNEQF
>TRBV2|TRBJ2-7|.
ASSPIREQY
>TRBV29-1|TRBJ1-2|.
SAVSGEGRTGYT
>TRBV4-1|TRBJ2-1|.
ASSQRTVYNEQF
>TRBV7-6|TRBJ2-2|TRBD1
ASSLNPTGVTGELF
>TRBV6-5|TRBJ2-1|.
ASIGQPSNEQF
>TRBV6-5|TRBJ1-1|.
ASSYSYRQNTEAF
>TRBV9|TRBJ2-5|TRBD2
ASSVRSGGETQY
>TRBV9|TRBJ2-1|TRBD2
ASSVMGGTYNEQF
>TRBV13|TRBJ2-7|.
ASSFGGATYEQY
>TRBV2|TRBJ2-3|TRBD2
ASWVNSGAHTDTQY
>TRBV11-3|TRBJ2-7|TRBD1
ASSPRTGSGEQY
>TRBV6-5|TRBJ1-1|TRBD1
ASTRQGHGAF
>TRBV6-5|TRBJ1-1|.
ASGDALSGVTAF
>TRBV10-2|TRBJ2-7|TRBD1
ASSHIPGQGGDEQY
>TRBV2|TRBJ2-7|TRBD1
ASRAQGGSYEQY
>TRBV27|TRBJ2-7|TRBD2
ASSLTRGSENEQY
>TRBV21-1|TRBJ1-5|.
ASPGEPQH
>TRBV7-2|TRBJ1-6|.
ASSFALEYNSPLH